This TCR beta chain was sequenced in a study of T cells after yellow fever vaccination. Study observations and caveats: Subsequent booster samples again held most clones from primary vaccination (96% CD4, about 90% CD8). The study noted that FACS-sorted repertoires could contain abundant clonotypes contaminating from the bulk population.

This CDR3 spans 13 amino acids. V was shortened by 7 bases and J by 4 bases, with 16 bases between the two germline ends. Germline values: CDR1 SQVTM, CDR2 ANQGSEA. UMIs and a universal primer site were added when TCR cDNA was made by 5'RACE template switching. TCRdb re-called the 5' RACE reads through MiXCR, storing one row per CDR3 protein. The table has more than 200,000 distinct CDR3 sequences, roughly 3.7% seen once. In its sample, this clonotype was seen many times. Its cognate antigen is unknown. The source of this sequence is a man aged 18 to 30 who received the YFV17D yellow fever vaccine. V gene TRBV29-1 combines with J gene TRBJ1-1; weak D call: TRBD1 (6 bases). The material sequenced was PBMCs, taken 15 days after the yellow fever booster vaccination. The CDR3 DNA is TGCAGCGCGGGGCTGGGACAAACCACTGAAGCTTTCTTT. This encodes CSAGLGQTTEAFF.